This record concerns one T cell receptor beta chain sequence. Its target is not known. The germline V and J ends were trimmed by 6 bases and 3 bases, with 13 bases remaining between them. In germline, CDR1 is SGHRS, CDR2 YFSETQ. This CDR3 contains 13 residues. The primer mix had 60 Vbeta and 13 Jbeta primers. Sequenced by immunoSEQ multiplex PCR; TCRdb stores in-frame clones only, minus some. This sample has 150,000 to 200,000 clones, with roughly 79% found just once. This record belongs to a study of cytomegalovirus exposure and HLA in healthy donors. Findings of the study overall: The study put around 180 TCR beta chains on its list as cytomegalovirus-associated.

The TCR sequence derives from a woman aged 25-40 years in good health and CMV-seropositive. The gene calls are TRBV5-1 and TRBJ2-7; the D gene is possibly TRBD1 (7 bases). Sequencing was carried out using PBMCs. CDR3 loop: CASTAGGFYEQYF. The DNA for the CDR3 is TGCGCCAGCACCGCAGGGGGGTTCTACGAGCAGTACTTC.